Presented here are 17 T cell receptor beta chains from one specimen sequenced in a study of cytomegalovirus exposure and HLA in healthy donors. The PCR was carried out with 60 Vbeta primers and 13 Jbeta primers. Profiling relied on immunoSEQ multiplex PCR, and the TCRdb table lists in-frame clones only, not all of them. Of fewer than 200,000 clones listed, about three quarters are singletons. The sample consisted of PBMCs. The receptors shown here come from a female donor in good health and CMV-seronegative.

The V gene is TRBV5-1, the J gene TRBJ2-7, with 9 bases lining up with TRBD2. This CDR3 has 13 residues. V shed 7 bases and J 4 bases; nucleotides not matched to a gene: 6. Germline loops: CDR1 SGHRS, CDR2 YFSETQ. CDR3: CASAGGVQYEQYF. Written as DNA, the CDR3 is TGCGCCAGCGCGGGGGGGGTTCAATACGAGCAGTACTTC.

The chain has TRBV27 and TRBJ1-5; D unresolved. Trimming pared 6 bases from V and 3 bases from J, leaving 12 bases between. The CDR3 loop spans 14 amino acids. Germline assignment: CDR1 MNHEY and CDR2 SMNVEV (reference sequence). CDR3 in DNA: TGTGCCAGCAGCCCGCCAGGTTCCAATCAGCCCCAGCATTTT. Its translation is CASSPPGSNQPQHF.

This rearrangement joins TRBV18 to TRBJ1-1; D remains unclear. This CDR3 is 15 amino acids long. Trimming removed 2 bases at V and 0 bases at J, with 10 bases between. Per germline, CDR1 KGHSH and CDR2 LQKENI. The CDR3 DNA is TGTGCCAGCTCACCAGGGCAGCCTATGAACACTGAAGCTTTCTTT. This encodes CASSPGQPMNTEAFF.

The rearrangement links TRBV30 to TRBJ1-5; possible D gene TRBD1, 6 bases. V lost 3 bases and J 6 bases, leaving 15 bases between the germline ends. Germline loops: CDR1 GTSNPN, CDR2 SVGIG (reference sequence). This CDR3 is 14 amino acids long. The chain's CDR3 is CAWRDRQEAQPQHF. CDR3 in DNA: TGTGCCTGGAGGGACCGACAGGAGGCTCAGCCCCAGCATTTT.

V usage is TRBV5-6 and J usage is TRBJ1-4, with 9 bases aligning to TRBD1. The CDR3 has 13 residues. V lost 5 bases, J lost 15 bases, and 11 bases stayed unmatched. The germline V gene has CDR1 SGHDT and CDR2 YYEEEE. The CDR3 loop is CASSSGTGRLVFF. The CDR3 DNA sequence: TGTGCCAGCAGTTCCGGGACAGGGCGTTTGGTGTTTTTT.

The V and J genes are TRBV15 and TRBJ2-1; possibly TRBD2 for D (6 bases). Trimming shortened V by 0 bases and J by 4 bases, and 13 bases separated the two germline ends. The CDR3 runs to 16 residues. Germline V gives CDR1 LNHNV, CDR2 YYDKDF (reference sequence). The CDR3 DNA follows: TGTGCCACCAGCAGAGACAGGCGGGGCTCTTACAATGAGCAGTTCTTC. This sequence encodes CATSRDRRGSYNEQFF.

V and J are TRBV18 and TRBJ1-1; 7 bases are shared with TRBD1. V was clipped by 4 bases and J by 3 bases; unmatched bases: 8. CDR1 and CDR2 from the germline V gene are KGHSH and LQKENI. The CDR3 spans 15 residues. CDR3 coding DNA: TGTGCCAGCTCACTAAACAGGGGATCTGACACTGAAGCTTTCTTT. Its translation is CASSLNRGSDTEAFF.

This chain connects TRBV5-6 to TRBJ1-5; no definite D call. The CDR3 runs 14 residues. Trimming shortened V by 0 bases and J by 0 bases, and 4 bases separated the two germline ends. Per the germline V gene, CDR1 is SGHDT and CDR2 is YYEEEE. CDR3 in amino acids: CASSLAGSNQPQHF. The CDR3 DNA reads TGTGCCAGCAGCTTGGCGGGTAGCAATCAGCCCCAGCATTTT.

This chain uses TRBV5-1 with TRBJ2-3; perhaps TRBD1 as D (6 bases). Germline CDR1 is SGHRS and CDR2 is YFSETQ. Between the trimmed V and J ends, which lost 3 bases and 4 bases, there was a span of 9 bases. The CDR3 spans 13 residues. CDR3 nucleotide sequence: TGCGCCAGCAGCTCGGGACAAGCAGATACGCAGTATTTT. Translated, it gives CASSSGQADTQYF.

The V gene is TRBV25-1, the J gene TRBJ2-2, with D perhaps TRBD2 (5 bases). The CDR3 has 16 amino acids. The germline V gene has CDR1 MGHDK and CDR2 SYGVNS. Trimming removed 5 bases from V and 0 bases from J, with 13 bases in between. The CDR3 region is CASSKSGAPNTGELFF. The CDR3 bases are TGTGCCAGCAGTAAGAGCGGCGCCCCGAACACCGGGGAGCTGTTTTTT.

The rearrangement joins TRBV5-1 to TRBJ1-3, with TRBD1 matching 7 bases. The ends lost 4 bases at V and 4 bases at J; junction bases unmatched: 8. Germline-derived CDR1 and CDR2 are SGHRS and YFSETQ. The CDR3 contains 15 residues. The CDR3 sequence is CASSHTGEIGNTIYF. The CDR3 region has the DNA TGCGCCAGCAGCCATACAGGGGAAATAGGAAACACCATATATTTT. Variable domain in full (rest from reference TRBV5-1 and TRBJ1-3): KAGVTQTPRYLIKTRGQQVTLSCSPISGHRSVSWYQQTPGQGLQFLFEYFSETQRNKGNFPGRFSGRQFSNSRSEMNVSTLELGDSALYLCASSHTGEIGNTIYFGEGSWLTVV.

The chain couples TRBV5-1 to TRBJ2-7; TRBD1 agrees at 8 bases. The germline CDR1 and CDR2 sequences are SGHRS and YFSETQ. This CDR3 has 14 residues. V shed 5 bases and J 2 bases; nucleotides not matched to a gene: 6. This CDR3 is CASSQDRVTYEQYF. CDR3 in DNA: TGCGCCAGCAGTCAGGACAGGGTTACCTACGAGCAGTACTTC. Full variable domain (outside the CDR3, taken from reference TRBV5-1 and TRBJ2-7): KAGVTQTPRYLIKTRGQQVTLSCSPISGHRSVSWYQQTPGQGLQFLFEYFSETQRNKGNFPGRFSGRQFSNSRSEMNVSTLELGDSALYLCASSQDRVTYEQYFGPGTRLTVT.

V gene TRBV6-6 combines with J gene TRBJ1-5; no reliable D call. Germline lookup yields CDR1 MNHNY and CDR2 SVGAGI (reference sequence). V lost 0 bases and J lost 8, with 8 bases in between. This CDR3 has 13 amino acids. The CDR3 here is CASSYSGSEPQHF. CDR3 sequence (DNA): TGTGCCAGCAGTTACTCGGGGAGCGAGCCCCAGCATTTT.

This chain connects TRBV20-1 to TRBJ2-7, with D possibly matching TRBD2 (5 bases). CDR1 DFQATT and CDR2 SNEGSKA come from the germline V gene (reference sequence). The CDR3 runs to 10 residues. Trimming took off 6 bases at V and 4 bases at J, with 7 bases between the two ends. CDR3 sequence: CSAIAYEQYF. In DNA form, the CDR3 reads TGCAGTGCCATAGCGTACGAGCAGTACTTC.

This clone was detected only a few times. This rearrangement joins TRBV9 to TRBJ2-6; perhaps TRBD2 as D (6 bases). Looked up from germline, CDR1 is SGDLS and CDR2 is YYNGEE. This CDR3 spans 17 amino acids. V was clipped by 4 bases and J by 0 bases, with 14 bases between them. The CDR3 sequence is CASSPGDSSSGANVLTF. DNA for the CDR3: TGTGCCAGCAGCCCGGGGGACTCTAGCTCTGGGGCCAACGTCCTGACTTTC.

The CDR3 bases are TGCGCCAGCTCGGTGGGGGGGGCGACCTACGAGCAGTACTTC. This translates into CASSVGGATYEQYF. The genes are TRBV5-1 and TRBJ2-7, with D perhaps matching TRBD2 (7 bases). This CDR3 is 14 amino acids long. V gave up 7 bases and J gave up 2 bases, with 16 bases separating them. Germline V gene lookup returns CDR1 SGHRS and CDR2 YFSETQ.

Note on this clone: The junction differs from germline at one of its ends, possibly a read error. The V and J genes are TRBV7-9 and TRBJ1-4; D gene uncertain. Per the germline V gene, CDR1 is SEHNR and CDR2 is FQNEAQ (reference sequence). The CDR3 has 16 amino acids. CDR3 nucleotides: TGTTCCAGCAGCTTAGCGCAGATTGCAACTAATGAAAAACTGTTTTTT. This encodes CSSSLAQIATNEKLFF. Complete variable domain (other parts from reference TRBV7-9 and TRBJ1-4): DTGVSQNPRHKITKRGQNVTFRCDPISEHNRLYWYRQTLGQGPEFLTYFQNEAQLEKSRLLSDRFSAERPKGSFSTLEIQRTEQGDSAMYLCSSSLAQIATNEKLFFGSGTQLSVL.